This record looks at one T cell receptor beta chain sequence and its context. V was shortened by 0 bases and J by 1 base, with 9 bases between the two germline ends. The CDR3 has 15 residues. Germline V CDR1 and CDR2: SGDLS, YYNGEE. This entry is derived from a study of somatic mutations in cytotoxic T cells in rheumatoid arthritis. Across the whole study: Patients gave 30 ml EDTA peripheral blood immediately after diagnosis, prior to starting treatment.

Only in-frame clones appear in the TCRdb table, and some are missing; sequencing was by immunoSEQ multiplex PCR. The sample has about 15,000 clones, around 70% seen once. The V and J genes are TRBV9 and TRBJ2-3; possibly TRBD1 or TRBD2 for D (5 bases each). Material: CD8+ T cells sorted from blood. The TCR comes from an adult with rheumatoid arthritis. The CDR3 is CASSVDGDRTDTQYF. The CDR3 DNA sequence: TGTGCCAGCAGCGTAGACGGGGACCGCACAGATACGCAGTATTTT.